Shown below are 17 T cell receptor beta chains from a single sample sequenced in a study of molecular identifiers for immune sequencing clone quantification. TCRdb re-called the PCR reads with MiXCR, one entry per CDR3 protein. The data hold some 680,000 distinct CDR3 sequences, with around 25% observed a single time. Material for sequencing was naive CD8+ T cells from blood, with Jurkat cell RNA spiked in. This sample's subset: FACS-sorted CD8+CD4-CCR7+CD45RA+ naive T cells. The origin of the receptors is a human donor in good health. Some libraries in this study had Jurkat cell RNA spiked in.

The chain combines TRBV30 with TRBJ1-1; D ambiguous. The V and J ends lost 5 bases and 0 bases respectively, with 7 bases between them. CDR3 size: 12 residues. CDR1 and CDR2 (germline): GTSNPN, SVGIG (reference sequence). Here the CDR3 DNA reads TGTGCCTGGGCGCAGCTGAACACTGAAGCTTTCTTT. It is translated as CAWAQLNTEAFF.

This clonotype has a count of ten or more. J is TRBJ2-3 and V is TRBV29-1, with 8 bases that match TRBD2. From germline, CDR1 is SQVTM and CDR2 ANQGSEA. The length of the CDR3 is 18 residues. The V gene end was trimmed by 0 bases and the J gene end by 1 base; junction bases not matched to a gene: 12. The CDR3 DNA reads TGCAGCGTTGAAGATCTTTGGGGGCGGGAGGAGGGCACAGATACGCAGTATTTT. It yields the protein CSVEDLWGREEGTDTQYF.

This clonotype has only a few counts. V gene TRBV4-1 combines with J gene TRBJ1-2; 7 bases match TRBD1. The CDR3 is 15 residues long. The germline V gene encodes CDR1 MGHRA and CDR2 YSYEKL. J was trimmed by 2 bases and V by 8 bases; bases with no gene match: 11. Written as DNA, the CDR3 is TGCGCCAGCGGCCCGCCCGGACAGGCAAACTATGGCTACACCTTC. Protein product: CASGPPGQANYGYTF.

The rearrangement joins TRBV24-1 to TRBJ2-2; no clear D. The V end lost 4 bases, the J end lost 4 bases, and 9 bases lay between the germline ends. Per germline, CDR1 KGHDR and CDR2 SFDVKD. The CDR3 loop spans 14 amino acids. CDR3 DNA: TGTGCCACCAGTGAGTTAAGCTCCACCGGGGAGCTGTTTTTT. This gives the protein CATSELSSTGELFF.

This clonotype was picked up many times. The V gene is TRBV7-2, the J gene TRBJ1-1; D gene uncertain. Trimming pared 5 bases from V and 8 bases from J, leaving 15 bases between. The V gene's germline CDR1 is SGHTA and CDR2 FQGNSA. CDR3 length: 13 residues. This chain's CDR3 is CASSLGTYAEAFF. For the CDR3, the DNA is TGTGCCAGCAGCCTAGGCACGTATGCAGAAGCTTTCTTT.

In its sample, this clonotype was seen many times. V is TRBV20-1 and J is TRBJ2-3; 7 bases agree with TRBD2. This CDR3 comprises 16 residues. Per the germline V gene, CDR1 is DFQATT and CDR2 is SNEGSKA (reference sequence). V trimming: 0 bases; J trimming: 0 bases; junction bases outside the gene matches: 6. The CDR3 nucleotides are TGCAGTGCTAGAGACATAAGCGGGACTAGCACAGATACGCAGTATTTT. Translating it yields CSARDISGTSTDTQYF.

The rearrangement links TRBV7-6 to TRBJ2-5; D is perhaps TRBD2 (6 bases). The CDR3 length is 15 residues. CDR1 is SGHVS, CDR2 FNYEAQ, per germline. Trimming pared 1 base from V and 2 bases from J, leaving 11 bases between. The CDR3 sequence is CASSLGWGEQETQYF. DNA for the CDR3: TGTGCCAGCAGCTTAGGCTGGGGGGAACAAGAGACCCAGTACTTC.

This clonotype has only a few counts. The V and J genes are TRBV19 and TRBJ1-5, with D hard to call. CDR3 length: 15 residues. V dropped 3 bases and J dropped 4 bases, with 13 bases sitting between them. CDR1 is LNHDA, CDR2 SQIVND, per germline (reference sequence). The CDR3 DNA reads as TGTGCCAGTAGTATTGGGGTAACAGCTAATCAGCCCCAGCATTTT. Translation: CASSIGVTANQPQHF. The full variable domain, in which reference TRBV19 and TRBJ1-5 provide the parts outside the CDR3, is DGGITQSPKYLFRKEGQNVTLSCEQNLNHDAMYWYRQDPGQGLRLIYYSQIVNDFQKGDIAEGYSVSREKKESFPLTVTSAQKNPTAFYLCASSIGVTANQPQHFGDGTRLSIL.

The chain recombines TRBV2 with TRBJ2-7, with a weak D call TRBD1 (8 bases). With 6 bases removed from V and 7 bases from J, the gap between germline ends came to 25 bases. The CDR3 is 16 amino acids. Germline loops: CDR1 SNHLY, CDR2 FYNNEI. The CDR3 DNA is TGTGCCAGCAGCCCATCGGGAGGACAGGGTAAGGGGGAGCAGTACTTC. This translates into CASSPSGGQGKGEQYF.

This clonotype was counted ten times or more. CDR3 coding DNA: TGTGCCAGCAGCTACGACAGGGACCAAGAGACCCAGTACTTC. It codes for CASSYDRDQETQYF. This rearrangement joins TRBV5-6 to TRBJ2-5; 7 bases are shared with TRBD1. The CDR3 runs 14 residues. Germline V gives CDR1 SGHDT, CDR2 YYEEEE. V lost 3 bases and J lost 0; bases outside the gene matches: 2.

In this sample, this clonotype turned up many times. The rearrangement joins TRBV7-9 to TRBJ2-1; tentative D call: TRBD1 (5 bases). V shed 1 base and J shed 5 bases, with 6 bases lying between them. CDR3 length: 13 amino acids. The germline V gene has CDR1 SEHNR and CDR2 FQNEAQ (reference sequence). The CDR3 region has the DNA TGTGCCAGCAGCTTAGTAGGGGACAATGAGCAGTTCTTC. As protein: CASSLVGDNEQFF.

This clonotype was found a few times. The chain uses TRBV6-6 and TRBJ2-7, with TRBD2 identical over 10 bases. This CDR3 contains 16 residues. The V and J ends lost 5 bases and 3 bases, in that order; junction bases with no gene match: 10. Per the germline V gene, CDR1 is MNHNY and CDR2 is SVGAGI (reference sequence). CDR3 sequence (DNA): TGTGCCAGCAGTCCGCCCGGACTAGCGGCGAGCTACGAGCAGTACTTC. Residues: CASSPPGLAASYEQYF.

This clonotype was picked up a small number of times. J is TRBJ1-1 and V is TRBV10-3; a possible D gene is TRBD1 (5 bases). Germline CDR1 and CDR2: ENHRY and SYGVKD. V lost 3 bases and J lost 6, with 14 bases in between. The CDR3 sequence is 14 residues long. CDR3 coding DNA: TGTGCCATCAGTGAACCGGCCACAGGTCCTGAAGCTTTCTTT. Encoded protein: CAISEPATGPEAFF.

A note on this clonotype: The junction does not match germline at one end; this may be a read error. This chain uses TRBV7-9 with TRBJ2-5; weak D call: TRBD2 (6 bases). Germline values: CDR1 SEHNR, CDR2 FQNEAQ (reference sequence). CDR3 size: 17 residues. This CDR3 is CASRSLVGTPNQEPQYF. The CDR3 bases are TGTGCCAGCAGGTCCCTTGTGGGGACTCCAAATCAAGAGCCCCAGTACTTC. The variable domain in full, with the rest retrieved from reference TRBV7-9 and TRBJ2-5, is DTGVSQNPRHKITKRGQNVTFRCDPISEHNRLYWYRQTLGQGPEFLTYFQNEAQLEKSRLLSDRFSAERPKGSFSTLEIQRTEQGDSAMYLCASRSLVGTPNQEPQYFGPGTRLLVL.

As for this clonotype: Because it lacks the conserved phenylalanine or tryptophan at the end, this CDR3 is likely a read error. V gene TRBV30 combines with J gene TRBJ1-5; D is uncertain. Germline CDR1 is GTSNPN and CDR2 is SVGIG (reference sequence). V was clipped by 4 bases and J by 2 bases, with 12 bases between them. The length of the CDR3 is 14 residues. CDR3 loop: CAWNTGSGNQPQHL. The CDR3 nucleotides are TGTGCCTGGAACACGGGTTCAGGCAATCAGCCCCAGCATCTT.

A remark on this clonotype: A junction end diverges from the germline sequence, so it may reflect a read error. The chain has TRBV20-1 and TRBJ1-4, with 7 bases aligning to TRBD1. The V gene's germline CDR1 is DFQATT and CDR2 SNEGSKA (reference sequence). CDR3 length: 14 amino acids. The CDR3 bases are TGCAGTGCTAGAACAGGGGTGACTAATGAAAAACCGTTTTTT. Translated, it gives CSARTGVTNEKPFF.

This clonotype has at least ten counts. V gene TRBV29-1 combines with J gene TRBJ2-7; possibly TRBD1 for D (6 bases). The germline V gene encodes CDR1 SQVTM and CDR2 ANQGSEA. Between the trimmed V and J ends, which lost 8 bases and 1 base, there was a span of 12 bases. The CDR3 consists of 12 residues. The CDR3 nucleotides are TGCAGCACAAGAGGACAGTCCTACGAGCAGTACTTC. Its protein is CSTRGQSYEQYF.